This entry lists 29 T cell receptor beta chains sequenced from one sample in a study of T cells in tumors after PD-1 blockade. Sequencing was performed with immunoSEQ multiplex PCR; in TCRdb, only in-frame clones are kept and a portion is missing. Among roughly 15,000 clones listed, approximately 80% were seen once. Sequenced material: PBMCs, taken after anti-PD-1 treatment. Receptor source: a human donor with basal cell carcinoma.

This clone was recorded once. The V gene is TRBV28, the J gene TRBJ2-7; possible D gene TRBD2, 7 bases. Germline CDR1 MDHEN, CDR2 SYDVKM. The CDR3 runs to 16 residues. With 4 bases removed from V and 4 bases from J, the gap between germline ends came to 20 bases. CDR3 DNA sequence: TGTGCCAGCAGTTCCCCCGGGGGGCAAAAACTTTACGAGCAGTACTTC. The encoded protein is CASSSPGGQKLYEQYF.

This chain joins TRBV9 and TRBJ2-7, with TRBD2 matching 7 bases. CDR3 length: 15 residues. Germline trimming cut 0 bases from V and 2 bases from J; bases unmatched to any gene: 5. Germline lookup yields CDR1 SGDLS and CDR2 YYNGEE. DNA of the CDR3: TGTGCCAGCAGCGTAGGCCTAGCGGCCACCTACGAGCAGTACTTC. It specifies CASSVGLAATYEQYF.

V usage is TRBV5-5 and J usage is TRBJ2-3; D not certain. The length of the CDR3 is 15 residues. The V end was cut by 1 base, the J end by 0 bases, with 9 bases between. CDR1 SGHKS and CDR2 YYEKEE come from the germline V gene (reference sequence). The CDR3 DNA is TGTGCCAGCAGCTTGTCCCCCCACAGCACAGATACGCAGTATTTT. Protein sequence: CASSLSPHSTDTQYF.

This CDR3 reads CASSLSGQGGNQPQHF. The DNA of the CDR3 is TGTGCCAGCAGTTTATCGGGCCAGGGTGGGAATCAGCCCCAGCATTTT. This chain links TRBV27 with TRBJ1-5; tentative D call: TRBD1 (5 bases). The CDR3 contains 16 residues. V was shortened by 0 bases and J by 4 bases, with 13 bases between the two germline ends. The germline V gene has CDR1 MNHEY and CDR2 SMNVEV (reference sequence).

As concerns this clone: The same CDR3 is also encoded by other DNA sequences in this sample. The chain couples TRBV9 to TRBJ2-1, with 8 bases lining up with TRBD1. The CDR3 has 14 residues. Trimming removed 4 bases from V and 3 bases from J; junction bases left unmatched: 3. Germline CDR1 SGDLS, CDR2 YYNGEE. CDR3 residues: CASSPGTGYNEQFF. The CDR3 coding sequence is TGTGCCAGCAGCCCCGGGACAGGCTACAATGAGCAGTTCTTC.

V is TRBV29-1 and J is TRBJ2-7, with 7 bases that match TRBD1. This CDR3 spans 13 amino acids. Looked up from germline, CDR1 is SQVTM and CDR2 is ANQGSEA. Unmatched junction bases numbered 11, after V lost 7 bases and J lost 5 bases. CDR3 bases: TGCAGCGCCGTAGGCTGGACAGGCGACGAGCAGTACTTC. Translation: CSAVGWTGDEQYF.

V and J are TRBV24-1 and TRBJ2-2, with TRBD1 matching 11 bases. The CDR3 consists of 16 residues. V gave up 3 bases and J gave up 3 bases; unmatched junction bases: 2. Germline lookup yields CDR1 KGHDR and CDR2 SFDVKD. CDR3 residues: CATSDPGQGDTGELFF. The CDR3 region has the DNA TGTGCCACCAGTGATCCGGGACAGGGGGACACCGGGGAGCTGTTTTTT.

The chain is built from TRBV19 and TRBJ1-5; 7 bases are shared with TRBD1. J was trimmed by 6 bases and V by 3 bases; bases with no gene match: 8. The CDR3 extends over 15 amino acids. CDR1 is LNHDA and CDR2 is SQIVND in the germline V gene (reference sequence). The CDR3 DNA is TGTGCCAGTAGTATCAACAGGGGAGGCGCTCAGCCCCAGCATTTT. Protein: CASSINRGGAQPQHF.

The rearrangement joins TRBV7-9 to TRBJ2-5; 7 bases fit TRBD2. The CDR3 has 15 residues. The germline V gene encodes CDR1 SEHNR and CDR2 FQNEAQ (reference sequence). Trimming at V came to 5 bases and at J to 4 bases, leaving 10 bases not matched to a gene. The CDR3 DNA reads TGTGCCAGCAGCGAGCGGGGAGGGGCCCCAGAGACCCAGTACTTC. As protein: CASSERGGAPETQYF.

Sample share makes this clone medium-sized (0.01 to 0.1%). This rearrangement joins TRBV27 to TRBJ2-7; the match to TRBD1 covers 7 bases. The V and J ends lost 0 bases and 1 base, in that order; junction bases with no gene match: 3. The length of the CDR3 is 15 residues. Germline V gene lookup returns CDR1 MNHEY and CDR2 SMNVEV (reference sequence). CDR3 in DNA: TGTGCCAGCAGTTTATCGGCGACAGGGTCCTACGAGCAGTACTTC. Translation: CASSLSATGSYEQYF.

This chain joins TRBV6-6 and TRBJ2-2; D is undetermined. Germline CDR1 is MNHNY and CDR2 is SVGAGI (reference sequence). This CDR3 is built from 15 residues. Trimming pared 2 bases from V and 2 bases from J, leaving 9 bases between. The CDR3 nucleotides are TGTGCCAGCAGTTACCGGAAGACAAACACCGGGGAGCTGTTTTTT. Residues: CASSYRKTNTGELFF.

This clone is labeled medium-sized. One junction end does not reproduce the germline sequence, and a read error may be involved. Distinct nucleotide sequences in the sample also encode this CDR3. The chain has TRBV2 and TRBJ2-1; D perhaps matches TRBD2 (7 bases). There are 19 residues in the CDR3. Germline V lookup: CDR1 SNHLY, CDR2 FYNNEI. For the CDR3, the DNA is TGTGCCAGCTGTGATGGGGGGGCGGGGGAGGGGAGCTCCTACAATGAGCAGTTCTTC. It translates to CASCDGGAGEGSSYNEQFF.

This clone was observed a few times. The gene calls are TRBV10-3 and TRBJ2-3, with 13 bases that match TRBD2. The CDR3 runs 17 residues. V was pared by 2 bases and J by 4 bases, with 6 bases of the junction left unmatched. Germline CDR1 ENHRY, CDR2 SYGVKD. CDR3 amino acids: CAISEPGLAGEADTQYF. CDR3 sequence (DNA): TGTGCCATCAGTGAGCCTGGACTAGCGGGAGAGGCAGATACGCAGTATTTT.

The chain carries TRBV5-1 and TRBJ2-2, with TRBD1 matching 10 bases. This CDR3 contains 15 residues. The germline V gene encodes CDR1 SGHRS and CDR2 YFSETQ. J lost 7 bases, V lost 3 bases, and 6 bases had no gene match. This CDR3 is CASSWGTGVLGELFF. The CDR3 bases are TGCGCCAGCAGCTGGGGGACAGGGGTTCTCGGGGAGCTGTTTTTT.

This chain uses TRBV25-1 with TRBJ2-5; D remains unclear. Germline assignment: CDR1 MGHDK and CDR2 SYGVNS. The CDR3 consists of 14 residues. Trimming stripped 1 base from V and 1 base from J, with 7 bases between. This CDR3 is CASSESTPQETQYF. The CDR3 DNA sequence: TGTGCCAGCAGTGAATCCACCCCCCAAGAGACCCAGTACTTC.

The chain's CDR3 is CASSQTGAGTDTQYF. The CDR3 DNA follows: TGCGCCAGCAGTCAGACAGGGGCGGGAACAGATACGCAGTATTTT. This chain connects TRBV4-3 to TRBJ2-3, with 8 bases fitting TRBD1. CDR3 length: 15 residues. In germline, CDR1 is LGHNA, CDR2 YSLEER. Trimming at V came to 6 bases and at J to 3 bases, leaving 8 bases not matched to a gene.

The chain is built from TRBV6-1 and TRBJ2-7, with TRBD1 as a possible D gene (6 bases). The CDR3 loop spans 15 amino acids. V was clipped by 0 bases and J by 4 bases, with 13 bases between them. CDR1 MNHNS and CDR2 SASEGT come from the germline V gene. The CDR3: CASSEARQGIYEQYF. DNA of the CDR3: TGTGCCAGCAGTGAAGCACGGCAGGGGATTTACGAGCAGTACTTC.

The V call is TRBV19, the J call TRBJ1-2; unclear D gene. V was pared by 3 bases and J by 4 bases, with 9 bases between. The CDR3 spans 13 residues. From germline, CDR1 is LNHDA and CDR2 SQIVND (reference sequence). The CDR3 DNA reads as TGTGCCAGTAGTATCCCTCAGACCTATGGCTACACCTTC. This encodes CASSIPQTYGYTF.

V usage is TRBV4-2 and J usage is TRBJ2-6; 9 bases match TRBD1. The CDR3 consists of 20 residues. The V gene's germline CDR1 is LGHNA and CDR2 YNFKEQ. Trimming took 4 bases from V and 2 from J; bases not matched to a gene: 15. As DNA, the CDR3 is TGTGCCAGCAGCCCGATCGGGACAGGGCAATCGGCGGCTGGGGCCAACGTCCTGACTTTC. Amino acids: CASSPIGTGQSAAGANVLTF.

This clone appeared once. The J gene is TRBJ1-2, the V gene TRBV7-9; tentative D call: TRBD1 (6 bases). V dropped 0 bases and J dropped 4 bases, with 9 bases sitting between them. Germline V gives CDR1 SEHNR, CDR2 FQNEAQ (reference sequence). The CDR3 is made up of 14 amino acids. The CDR3 is CASSLAGGVYGYTF. The CDR3 region has the DNA TGTGCCAGCAGCTTAGCGGGGGGCGTCTATGGCTACACCTTC.

The rearrangement joins TRBV7-9 to TRBJ1-2; D is undetermined. CDR1 SEHNR and CDR2 FQNEAQ come from the germline V gene (reference sequence). This CDR3 comprises 16 residues. V lost 5 bases to trimming and J lost 6 bases, with 22 bases between them. CDR3 DNA sequence: TGTGCCAGCAGCGTAAACAGTCGGACGCCCGGGGATGGCTACACCTTC. Encoded protein: CASSVNSRTPGDGYTF.

The rearrangement uses TRBV19 and TRBJ1-1, with D perhaps matching TRBD1 (5 bases). This CDR3 region has 17 residues. Per germline, CDR1 LNHDA and CDR2 SQIVND (reference sequence). Trimming removed 6 bases from V and 4 bases from J, with 24 bases in between. CDR3: CASRPSLGGGEGTEAFF. The DNA of the CDR3 is TGTGCCAGTAGACCCTCACTGGGCGGGGGAGAGGGCACTGAAGCTTTCTTT.

The rearrangement links TRBV6-1 to TRBJ1-6, with 7 bases matching TRBD1. J lost 4 bases, V lost 1 base, and 4 bases had no gene match. CDR1 and CDR2 (germline): MNHNS, SASEGT. This CDR3 has 16 residues. CDR3 loop: CASSEVVRGYNSPLHF. The CDR3 nucleotides are TGTGCCAGCAGTGAAGTCGTCAGGGGGTATAATTCACCCCTCCACTTT.

The chain combines TRBV6-4 with TRBJ2-3; 10 nucleotides agree with TRBD2. V lost 3 bases and J lost 0; bases outside the gene matches: 3. This CDR3 contains 16 residues. Germline V CDR1 and CDR2: MRHNA, SNTAGT. CDR3 sequence: CASSESAGGSTDTQYF. DNA for the CDR3: TGTGCCAGCAGTGAATCAGCGGGGGGGAGCACAGATACGCAGTATTTT.

The genes are TRBV27 and TRBJ2-2; 8 bases align to TRBD2. The V gene's germline CDR1 is MNHEY and CDR2 SMNVEV (reference sequence). Losses at the gene ends were 8 bases for V and 6 bases for J; bases not matched to a gene: 23. The CDR3 is 19 amino acids. CDR3 sequence (DNA): TGTGCCAGCTCCCCCGGGGCCTTGACTAGCGAACTTAACGCCGGGGAGCTGTTTTTT. Protein product: CASSPGALTSELNAGELFF.

The chain carries TRBV30 and TRBJ2-1; D not resolved. This CDR3 has 16 amino acids. Germline values: CDR1 GTSNPN, CDR2 SVGIG (reference sequence). Trimming pared 3 bases from V and 0 bases from J, leaving 15 bases between. The CDR3 loop is CAWSHDIADSYNEQFF. Written as DNA, the CDR3 is TGTGCCTGGAGCCATGATATAGCAGACTCCTACAATGAGCAGTTCTTC. Complete variable domain (other parts from reference TRBV30 and TRBJ2-1): SQTIHQWPATLVQPVGSPLSLECTVEGTSNPNLYWYRQAAGRGLQLLFYSVGIGQISSEVPQNLSASRPQDRQFILSSKKLLLSDSGFYLCAWSHDIADSYNEQFFGPGTRLTVL.

This chain joins TRBV12-3 or TRBV12-4 and TRBJ1-1; D is unresolved. The V end lost 2 bases, the J end lost 8 bases, and 9 bases lay between the germline ends. This CDR3 spans 12 amino acids. In DNA form, the CDR3 reads TGTGCCAGCAGTTTAATCGGGTGGGAAGCTTTCTTT. Its protein product is CASSLIGWEAFF.

The genes are TRBV4-2 and TRBJ2-2, with 10 nucleotides matching TRBD2. The V and J ends lost 4 bases and 0 bases, in that order; junction bases with no gene match: 2. The CDR3 sequence is 16 residues long. Germline V gene data show CDR1 as LGHNA and CDR2 as YNFKEQ. CDR3 DNA sequence: TGTGCCAGCAGCCCGCTAGCGGGGGCGAACACCGGGGAGCTGTTTTTT. This gives the protein CASSPLAGANTGELFF.

V is TRBV9 and J is TRBJ2-7, with D possibly matching TRBD1 (6 bases). With 2 bases removed from V and 0 bases from J, the gap between germline ends came to 9 bases. Germline loops: CDR1 SGDLS, CDR2 YYNGEE. This CDR3 spans 14 amino acids. The CDR3 nucleotides read TGTGCCAGCAGCGTTGAGGGGGTCTCCTACGAGCAGTACTTC. It encodes CASSVEGVSYEQYF. Looking up the rest from reference TRBV9 and TRBJ2-7 gives the full variable domain: DSGVTQTPKHLITATGQRVTLRCSPRSGDLSVYWYQQSLDQGLQFLIQYYNGEERAKGNILERFSAQQFPDLHSELNLSSLELGDSALYFCASSVEGVSYEQYFGPGTRLTVT.